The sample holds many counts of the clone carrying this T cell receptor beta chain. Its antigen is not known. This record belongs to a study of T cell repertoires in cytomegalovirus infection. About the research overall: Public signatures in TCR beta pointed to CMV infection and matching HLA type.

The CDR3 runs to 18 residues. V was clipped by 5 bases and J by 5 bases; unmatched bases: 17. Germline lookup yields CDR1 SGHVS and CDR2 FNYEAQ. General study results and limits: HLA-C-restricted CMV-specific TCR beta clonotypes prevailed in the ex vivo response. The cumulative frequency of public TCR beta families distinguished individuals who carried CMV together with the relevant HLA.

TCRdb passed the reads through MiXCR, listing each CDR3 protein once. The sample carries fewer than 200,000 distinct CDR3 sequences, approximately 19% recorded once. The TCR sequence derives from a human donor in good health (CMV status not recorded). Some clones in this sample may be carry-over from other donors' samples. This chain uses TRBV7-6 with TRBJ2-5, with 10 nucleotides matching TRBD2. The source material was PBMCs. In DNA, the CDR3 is TGTGCCAGCAGCGTTATGGGGCTAACCGGGACTAGCGACGAGACCCAGTACTTC. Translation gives CASSVMGLTGTSDETQYF.